This T cell receptor beta chain was sequenced during a study of blood T cell repertoires in COVID-19. Original handling: Cell counts per sample came from amplifying reference gene primers. Repertoires were generated with immunoSEQ multiplex PCR, while TCRdb's copy carries only in-frame clones and drops some. V, J and clone size derive from that table, while D and trimming were established from the DNA sequence. Among just under 350,000 clones listed, more than 70% were seen once. The V gene end was trimmed by 4 bases and the J gene end by 8 bases; junction bases not matched to a gene: 10. The CDR3 covers 17 residues. The germline gives CDR1 SNHLY, CDR2 FYNNEI.

This TCR came from a woman aged 70-85 years with COVID-19, enrolled during active disease. The rearrangement joins TRBV2 to TRBJ2-1; 14 bases are shared with TRBD2. Sequencing was carried out using peripheral blood. The CDR3 DNA is TGTGCCAGCAGTGGGATCGGGACTAGCGGGGGATTCGATGAGCAGTTCTTC. It specifies CASSGIGTSGGFDEQFF.